This entry concerns a single TCR beta chain. The record originates from a study of blood T cell repertoires in COVID-19. Clones were sequenced by immunoSEQ multiplex PCR, and TCRdb holds only the in-frame ones, with some missing. The table lists fewer than 350,000 clones, 89% of them singletons. V gave up 4 bases and J gave up 4 bases; unmatched junction bases: 6. Germline-derived CDR1 and CDR2 are SGHRS and YFSETQ. The CDR3 loop spans 15 amino acids. Material: PBMCs or T cells enriched from blood (not recorded which). V and J are TRBV5-1 and TRBJ1-3; TRBD1 aligns across 9 bases. This TCR came from a man between 60 and 70 years old who had recovered from COVID-19. The CDR3 coding sequence is TGCGCCAGCAGCAGCGGACAGGGGCCAGGAAACACCATATATTTT. This codes for CASSSGQGPGNTIYF.